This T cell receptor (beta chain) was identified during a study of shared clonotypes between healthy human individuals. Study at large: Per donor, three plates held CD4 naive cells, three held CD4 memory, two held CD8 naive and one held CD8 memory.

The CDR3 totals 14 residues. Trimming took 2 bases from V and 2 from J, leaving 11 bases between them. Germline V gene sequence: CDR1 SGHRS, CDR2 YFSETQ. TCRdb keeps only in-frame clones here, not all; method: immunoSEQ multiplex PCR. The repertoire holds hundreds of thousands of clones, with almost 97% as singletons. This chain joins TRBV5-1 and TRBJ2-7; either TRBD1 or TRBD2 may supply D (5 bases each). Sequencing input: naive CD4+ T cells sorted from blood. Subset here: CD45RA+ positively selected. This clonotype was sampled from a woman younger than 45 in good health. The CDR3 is CASSLRLGAYEQYF. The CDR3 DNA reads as TGCGCCAGCAGCTTAAGACTGGGGGCCTACGAGCAGTACTTC.